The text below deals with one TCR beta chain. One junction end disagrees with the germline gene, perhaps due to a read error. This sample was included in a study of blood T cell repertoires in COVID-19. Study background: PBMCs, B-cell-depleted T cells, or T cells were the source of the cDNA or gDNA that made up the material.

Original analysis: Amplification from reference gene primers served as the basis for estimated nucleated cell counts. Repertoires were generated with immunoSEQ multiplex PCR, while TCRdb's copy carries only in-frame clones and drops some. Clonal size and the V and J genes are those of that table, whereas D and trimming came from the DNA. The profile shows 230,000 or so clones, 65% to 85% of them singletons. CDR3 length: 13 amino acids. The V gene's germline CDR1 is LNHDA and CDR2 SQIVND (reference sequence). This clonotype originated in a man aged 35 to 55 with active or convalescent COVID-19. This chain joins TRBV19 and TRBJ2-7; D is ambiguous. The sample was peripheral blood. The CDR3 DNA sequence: TGTGCCAGTAGTATGTCACTCCGGGTCTCCTTGACTTTC. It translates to CASSMSLRVSLTF.